Shown below are 5 T cell receptor beta chains from a single sample sequenced in a study of identical twins. TCRdb analysed the 5' RACE reads with MiXCR anew, one entry per CDR3 protein. This sample has 280,000 or so distinct CDR3 sequences; roughly 8.6% occur once, and the top ten carry less than 2.5%. This sample also appeared in a second study, on yellow fever vaccine responses in identical twins.

The source material was memory (CD45RO+) T cells sorted from blood. Receptor source: a woman between 18 and 30 years old in good health.

The chain carries TRBV15 and TRBJ2-6; the D gene is possibly TRBD1 (5 bases). V lost 5 bases and J lost 0, with 8 bases in between. This CDR3 contains 15 residues. Per the germline V gene, CDR1 is LNHNV and CDR2 is YYDKDF (reference sequence). Here the CDR3 DNA reads TGTGCCACCAGCCTACAGGCCTCTGGGGCCAACGTCCTGACTTTC. Amino acid sequence: CATSLQASGANVLTF.

This clonotype has a count of ten or more. The chain combines TRBV15 with TRBJ2-7; D gene unclear. Germline CDR1 is LNHNV and CDR2 is YYDKDF (reference sequence). V was cut by 0 bases and J by 7 bases, with 10 bases left in between. This CDR3 is built from 13 residues. CDR3 residues: CATSRDPAEEQYF. The CDR3 DNA is TGTGCCACCAGCAGAGATCCAGCTGAGGAGCAGTACTTC.

This clonotype qualifies as medium-sized. The chain links TRBV20-1 to TRBJ2-3, with D hard to call. CDR3 length: 10 residues. Germline V gene sequence: CDR1 DFQATT, CDR2 SNEGSKA (reference sequence). Between the trimmed V and J ends, which lost 6 bases and 5 bases, there was a span of 6 bases. DNA of the CDR3: TGCAGTGCACGACTAGATACGCAGTATTTT. Its translation: CSARLDTQYF.

This clonotype was seen at least ten times. The gene calls are TRBV7-3 and TRBJ2-2, with 8 bases matching TRBD1. CDR3 length equals 14 residues. In germline, CDR1 is SGHTA, CDR2 FQGTGA. Unmatched junction bases numbered 1, after V lost 3 bases and J lost 4 bases. For the CDR3, the DNA is TGTGCCAGCAGCTTGGACAGGGCCACCGGGGAGCTGTTTTTT. Translation gives CASSLDRATGELFF.

This clonotype was detected ten times or more. The V and J genes are TRBV27 and TRBJ2-5; no clear D gene. Between the trimmed V and J ends, which lost 2 bases and 4 bases, there was a span of 8 bases. CDR3 length: 13 residues. Germline CDR1 MNHEY, CDR2 SMNVEV (reference sequence). The CDR3 spells CASSLGLLETQYF. The CDR3, as DNA: TGTGCCAGCAGTTTAGGCTTGCTAGAGACCCAGTACTTC.